This T cell receptor beta chain was profiled in a study of blood T cells in healthy people across ages. Points from the study as a whole: Any changes in expanded clonotypes were possibly confounded, as donor CMV status remained unknown.

This CDR3 region has 14 residues. Germline V gene data show CDR1 as SGHRS and CDR2 as YFSETQ. Trimming stripped 4 bases from V and 8 bases from J, with 16 bases between. A second PCR of about 7 to 12 cycles used a sample-barcoded 5' primer and a J-beta primer mix. TCRdb fed the 5' RACE reads into MiXCR, producing one record per CDR3 protein. This sample carries about 730,000 distinct CDR3 sequences, roughly 47% of them seen once, and the ten largest clones take roughly 20%. This clonotype came up many times. What it recognizes is unknown. Material: blood. The sequence was obtained from a woman aged 55-75 years in good health. This chain links TRBV5-1 with TRBJ2-1; D is unresolved. Here the CDR3 reads CASSPNDGWDEQFF. The CDR3 DNA reads as TGCGCCAGCAGCCCCAATGACGGATGGGATGAGCAGTTCTTC.